The 20 T cell receptor beta chains below come from one sample, sequenced in a study of shared clonotypes between healthy human individuals (TCRdb year 2020). The library was made by the immunoSEQ multiplex PCR assay. In TCRdb, the immuneACCESS table is reduced to in-frame sequences with V and J assigned. These tables do not hold every clone; where another copy was compared, an unresolved V gene accounts for under half, and the others remain unexplained. This sample is represented by 1.5 million to 2.5 million clones; about 95% of them were singletons. The ten largest clonotypes hold under 1.5% of the sample. For the CD8 naive samples, CD45RO-negative cells were positively selected for CCR7, yielding a CD45RA+CCR7+ population from which TemRA cells were excluded. Sequenced input: naive CD8+ T cells sorted from blood. This sample's cell subset or site label indicates: CD45RA+CCR7+. These receptors were obtained from a man aged 18 to 35 in good health.

The chain uses TRBV4-2 and TRBJ2-1; 8 nucleotides align to TRBD2. This CDR3 is built from 16 residues. The trim removed 6 bases at V and 5 bases at J, leaving 12 bases unmatched. The V gene's germline CDR1 is LGHNA and CDR2 YNFKEQ. CDR3 bases: TGTGCCAGCAGTGGGGAAAGCGGGGGTTCCGACAATGAGCAGTTCTTC. As protein: CASSGESGGSDNEQFF.

The rearrangement joins TRBV13 to TRBJ1-5; D gene uncertain. Germline assignment: CDR1 PRHDT and CDR2 FYEKMQ (reference sequence). This CDR3 region has 15 residues. The V gene lost 4 bases and the J gene lost 3 bases, with 13 bases spanning the gap. Here the CDR3 DNA reads TGTGCCAGCAGCTCCCGGACGGCGAACAATCAGCCCCAGCATTTT. Its translation is CASSSRTANNQPQHF. Supplemented by reference TRBV13 and TRBJ1-5, the full variable domain reads AAGVIQSPRHLIKEKRETATLKCYPIPRHDTVYWYQQGPGQDPQFLISFYEKMQSDKGSIPDRFSAQQFSDYHSELNMSSLELGDSALYFCASSSRTANNQPQHFGDGTRLSIL.

The J gene is TRBJ2-3, the V gene TRBV5-4; D unclear. The CDR3 covers 16 residues. Germline loops: CDR1 SGHNT, CDR2 YYREEE (reference sequence). V dropped 0 bases and J dropped 0 bases, with 11 bases sitting between them. CDR3 protein: CASSLGVNPSTDTQYF. Written as DNA, the CDR3 is TGTGCCAGCAGCTTGGGGGTAAATCCTAGCACAGATACGCAGTATTTT.

Turning to this clone: The sample holds other DNA sequences that translate to the same CDR3. CDR3 sequence (DNA): TGCGCCAGTGGAGACAGCTACAATGAGCAGTTCTTC. This codes for CASGDSYNEQFF. The chain uses TRBV10-2 and TRBJ2-1; TRBD1 is a possible D gene (5 bases). Trimming pared 9 bases from V and 3 bases from J, leaving 9 bases between. Germline loops: CDR1 WSHSY, CDR2 SAAADI. The CDR3 sequence is 12 residues long.

This clone is a singleton in its sample. V gene TRBV7-9 combines with J gene TRBJ2-5; 16 bases fit TRBD2. This CDR3 has 17 residues. V dropped 4 bases and J dropped 4; count of bases not matched to a gene: 6. Germline CDR1 reads SEHNR; CDR2 reads FQNEAQ (reference sequence). CDR3 amino acids: CASSSGLAGGGRETQYF. The CDR3 nucleotides read TGTGCCAGCAGCTCGGGACTAGCGGGAGGGGGTAGAGAGACCCAGTACTTC.

V and J are TRBV6-5 and TRBJ2-7; possible D gene TRBD2, 5 bases. The CDR3 consists of 14 residues. V lost 0 bases, J lost 5 bases, and 11 bases lay in between. CDR1 MNHEY and CDR2 SVGAGI come from the germline V gene. The chain's CDR3 is CASSYSEGSHEQYF. As DNA, the CDR3 is TGTGCCAGCAGTTACTCAGAGGGTTCCCACGAGCAGTACTTC.

This chain links TRBV6-1 with TRBJ1-3, with D unclear. Germline V gene lookup returns CDR1 MNHNS and CDR2 SASEGT. The CDR3 loop spans 14 amino acids. V lost 2 bases and J lost 1, with 6 bases in between. CDR3 sequence reads: CASSEIRSGNTIYF. As DNA, the CDR3 is TGTGCCAGCAGTGAAATCCGATCTGGAAACACCATATATTTT.

The chain joins TRBV28 to TRBJ2-7; TRBD1 or TRBD2 may be the D gene (5 bases each). Trimming left V 5 bases short and J 1 base short, with 21 bases between. This CDR3 contains 17 residues. Germline V gene data show CDR1 as MDHEN and CDR2 as SYDVKM. The CDR3 region is CASSMLAGTEFSYEQYF. Written as DNA, the CDR3 is TGTGCCAGCAGTATGCTCGCCGGGACGGAGTTTTCCTACGAGCAGTACTTC.

Worth noting for this clone: At the DNA level, this CDR3 is encoded by other sequences in the same sample as well. J is TRBJ2-7 and V is TRBV2; D ambiguous. The germline V and J ends were trimmed by 0 bases and 3 bases, with 9 bases remaining between them. Germline V gene sequence: CDR1 SNHLY, CDR2 FYNNEI. The CDR3 length is 14 residues. The CDR3 reads CASSEAWGSYEQYF. CDR3 bases: TGTGCCAGCAGTGAAGCGTGGGGAAGCTACGAGCAGTACTTC.

This clone was counted only a few times. The chain recombines TRBV6-6 with TRBJ1-5, with 7 bases aligning to TRBD1. V gave up 8 bases and J gave up 0 bases; unmatched junction bases: 7. The germline gives CDR1 MNHNY, CDR2 SVGAGI (reference sequence). This CDR3 comprises 15 residues. The CDR3 sequence: CASWDSGPSNQPQHF. The DNA for the CDR3 is TGTGCCAGCTGGGACAGCGGCCCTAGCAATCAGCCCCAGCATTTT.

CDR3 sequence (DNA): TGCGCCAGCAGCTTAAGGGGGGTACCGACAGGGAACCACGAGCAGTACTTC. Protein: CASSLRGVPTGNHEQYF. The gene calls are TRBV5-1 and TRBJ2-7; D might be TRBD1 (7 bases). Trimming took 2 bases from V and 5 from J, leaving 23 bases between them. CDR1 is SGHRS, CDR2 YFSETQ, per germline. The CDR3 runs to 17 residues.

J is TRBJ2-3 and V is TRBV15, with 7 bases matching TRBD2. This CDR3 is built from 17 residues. V lost 0 bases to trimming and J lost 2 bases; unmatched junction nucleotides: 8. Germline V gene data show CDR1 as LNHNV and CDR2 as YYDKDF (reference sequence). CDR3 loop: CATSRDRGGSYTDTQYF. The CDR3 nucleotides are TGTGCCACCAGCAGAGATCGAGGCGGGAGCTACACAGATACGCAGTATTTT.

This clone was found once. In the same sample, other DNA sequences code for this CDR3. The rearrangement joins TRBV27 to TRBJ1-5; a weak D match, TRBD1 (5 bases). Trimming stripped 3 bases from V and 7 bases from J, with 13 bases between. The CDR3 totals 14 residues. CDR1 and CDR2 from the germline V gene are MNHEY and SMNVEV (reference sequence). DNA for the CDR3: TGTGCCAGCAGTTTGCAGGGTTTGGGCCAGCCCCAGCATTTT. Its protein product is CASSLQGLGQPQHF.

With respect to this clone: One end of the junction fails to match germline, which may point to a read error. The rearrangement links TRBV7-7 to TRBJ2-1, with D perhaps TRBD1 or TRBD2 (5 bases each). Germline CDR1 SSHAT, CDR2 FNYEAQ (reference sequence). The CDR3 consists of 15 residues. Here the CDR3 DNA reads TGTGCTAGCAGCCAAAGAGGGGACCAGTTCAATGAGCAGTTCTTC. As protein: CASSQRGDQFNEQFF.

As regards this clone: At the DNA level, this CDR3 is encoded by other sequences in the same sample as well. This chain uses TRBV7-9 with TRBJ1-2; D is undetermined. This CDR3 has 13 amino acids. In germline, CDR1 is SEHNR, CDR2 FQNEAQ (reference sequence). V was pared by 1 base and J by 8 bases, with 11 bases between. The CDR3 nucleotides are TGTGCCAGCAGCTTAGGTGTCACGGGGGGCTACACCTTC. This translates into CASSLGVTGGYTF.

The rearrangement links TRBV4-3 to TRBJ2-5; no firm D call. Germline lookup yields CDR1 LGHNA and CDR2 YSLEER. This CDR3 has 13 residues. Trimming shortened V by 2 bases and J by 3 bases, and 7 bases separated the two germline ends. CDR3 loop: CASSQRAEETQYF. The CDR3 DNA is TGCGCCAGCAGCCAACGGGCGGAAGAGACCCAGTACTTC.

The chain has TRBV11-2 and TRBJ1-1, with D uncertain. The CDR3 spans 12 residues. Trimming removed 6 bases from V and 6 bases from J, with 11 bases in between. Per the germline V gene, CDR1 is SGHAT and CDR2 is FQNNGV. The CDR3 nucleotides read TGTGCCAGCAGAGCCGAGATGCCTGAAGCTTTCTTT. Protein: CASRAEMPEAFF. Using reference TRBV11-2 and TRBJ1-1 for the parts outside the CDR3, the full variable domain is EAGVAQSPRYKIIEKRQSVAFWCNPISGHATLYWYQQILGQGPKLLIQFQNNGVVDDSQLPKDRFSAERLKGVDSTLKIQPAKLEDSAVYLCASRAEMPEAFFGQGTRLTVV.

The V gene is TRBV11-2, the J gene TRBJ2-7; 9 nucleotides line up with TRBD1. The CDR3 sequence is 14 residues long. J gave up 5 bases and V 4 bases, and 6 bases lay outside the gene matches. CDR1 SGHAT and CDR2 FQNNGV come from the germline V gene. The CDR3 here is CASSSPGQGNEQYF. CDR3 in DNA: TGTGCCAGCAGCTCCCCGGGACAGGGAAACGAGCAGTACTTC. The entire variable domain, with the rest obtained from reference TRBV11-2 and TRBJ2-7, is as follows: EAGVAQSPRYKIIEKRQSVAFWCNPISGHATLYWYQQILGQGPKLLIQFQNNGVVDDSQLPKDRFSAERLKGVDSTLKIQPAKLEDSAVYLCASSSPGQGNEQYFGPGTRLTVT.

The chain joins TRBV9 to TRBJ2-2, with a tentative D call TRBD1 (5 bases). Germline loops: CDR1 SGDLS, CDR2 YYNGEE. The CDR3 covers 16 residues. Trimming left V 4 bases short and J 6 bases short, with 19 bases between. Here the CDR3 DNA reads TGTGCCAGCAGCCTCCCCATGCAGGGTGGTTCCGGGGAGCTGTTTTTT. Translation gives CASSLPMQGGSGELFF.

The chain combines TRBV7-2 with TRBJ2-1; the D gene is possibly TRBD1 (6 bases). The CDR3 spans 15 residues. The ends were cut back, 1 base at V and 2 bases at J, with 9 bases in the middle. CDR1 and CDR2 (germline): SGHTA, FQGNSA. The CDR3 nucleotides are TGTGCCAGCAGCTTAGGACAGGCGCCCTACAATGAGCAGTTCTTC. Translating gives CASSLGQAPYNEQFF. Variable domain in full (rest from reference TRBV7-2 and TRBJ2-1): GAGVSQSPSNKVTEKGKDVELRCDPISGHTALYWYRQSLGQGLEFLIYFQGNSAPDKSGLPSDRFSAERTGGSVSTLTIQRTQQEDSAVYLCASSLGQAPYNEQFFGPGTRLTVL.